The present T cell receptor (beta chain) was sequenced within a study of regulatory T cells in long-lasting Graves disease. The study's findings and limits: Persistent-disease Graves' patients showed less TCR diversity than new cases.

Relying on iRepertoire HTBI primers and Arm-PCR of CDR3 regions, the team built TCR beta libraries. From the multiplex PCR reads, TCRdb called clonotypes with MiXCR, one entry per CDR3 protein. The sample includes about 470,000 distinct CDR3 sequences, around 21% of them seen just once. Specified time point: persistent/refractory GD, antithyroid drugs over 5 years with positive TRAb. Generation of the TCR library employed RNA extracted from PBMCs. On this clonotype itself: Its antigen is unidentified.

Trimming shortened V by 1 base and J by 4 bases, and 11 bases separated the two germline ends. Germline V gene data show CDR1 as KGHSY and CDR2 as FQNENV. The CDR3 is 15 residues long. V usage is TRBV16 and J usage is TRBJ1-3; weak D call: TRBD1 (5 bases). The sequence came from a female donor with Graves disease. The source was peripheral blood mononuclear cells (PBMCs), collected when the disease was refractory, from a patient treated with antithyroid drugs. The CDR3 loop is CASSQFGGTGNTIYF. DNA of the CDR3: TGTGCCAGCAGCCAATTCGGTGGGACGGGAAACACCATATATTTT.